One sample yielded the 14 T cell receptor beta chains listed below, sequenced in a study of blood T cell repertoires in COVID-19. Sequencing used immunoSEQ multiplex PCR; TCRdb keeps in-frame clones, though not all of them. The table includes 150,000 to 200,000 clones, about 81% detected once. Sequencing input: peripheral blood. The receptors originated from a woman aged 60 to 75 with COVID-19, enrolled during active disease.

The rearrangement joins TRBV9 to TRBJ2-5; TRBD1 agrees at 7 bases. Trimming at V came to 2 bases and at J to 3 bases, leaving 4 bases not matched to a gene. The CDR3 contains 14 residues. Looked up from germline, CDR1 is SGDLS and CDR2 is YYNGEE. Here the CDR3 DNA reads TGTGCCAGCAGCGTTACCGGGACAGAAGAGACCCAGTACTTC. Its protein product is CASSVTGTEETQYF.

This chain uses TRBV30 with TRBJ2-2; TRBD2 aligns across 9 bases. V shed 2 bases, J shed 5 bases, and the junction held 9 bases outside the gene matches. Per germline, CDR1 GTSNPN and CDR2 SVGIG (reference sequence). CDR3 size: 16 residues. CDR3: CAWSSLAGVGTGELFF. The DNA for the CDR3 is TGTGCCTGGAGTTCATTAGCGGGAGTGGGAACCGGGGAGCTGTTTTTT. The whole variable domain, remainder taken from reference TRBV30 and TRBJ2-2, is SQTIHQWPATLVQPVGSPLSLECTVEGTSNPNLYWYRQAAGRGLQLLFYSVGIGQISSEVPQNLSASRPQDRQFILSSKKLLLSDSGFYLCAWSSLAGVGTGELFFGEGSRLTVL.

This chain connects TRBV19 to TRBJ2-7; TRBD2 aligns across 8 bases. Losses at the gene ends were 6 bases for V and 4 bases for J; bases not matched to a gene: 5. This CDR3 comprises 13 residues. CDR1 LNHDA and CDR2 SQIVND come from the germline V gene (reference sequence). The CDR3 sequence is CASRVSSGYEQYF. DNA for the CDR3: TGTGCCAGTAGGGTGTCTAGCGGGTACGAGCAGTACTTC. Filled out from reference TRBV19 and TRBJ2-7, the complete variable domain reads DGGITQSPKYLFRKEGQNVTLSCEQNLNHDAMYWYRQDPGQGLRLIYYSQIVNDFQKGDIAEGYSVSREKKESFPLTVTSAQKNPTAFYLCASRVSSGYEQYFGPGTRLTVT.

The chain recombines TRBV6-5 with TRBJ2-7, with 8 bases lining up with TRBD1. The germline gives CDR1 MNHEY, CDR2 SVGAGI. The V and J ends lost 5 bases and 6 bases, in that order; junction bases with no gene match: 9. The CDR3 runs to 14 residues. For the CDR3, the DNA is TGTGCCAGCAGTAAGGACAGGGTCCTCTCCGAGCAGTACTTC. It yields the protein CASSKDRVLSEQYF.

This chain uses TRBV12-3 or TRBV12-4 with TRBJ2-3; D possibly corresponds to TRBD2 (5 bases). The germline V and J ends were trimmed by 8 bases and 2 bases, with 8 bases remaining between them. This CDR3 has 12 amino acids. This CDR3 is CASGEITDTQYF. As DNA, the CDR3 is TGTGCCAGCGGGGAGATCACAGATACGCAGTATTTT.

This rearrangement joins TRBV27 to TRBJ2-6; no clear D. The germline gives CDR1 MNHEY, CDR2 SMNVEV (reference sequence). This CDR3 spans 13 amino acids. Between the trimmed V and J ends, which lost 5 bases and 4 bases, there was a span of 6 bases. Here the CDR3 DNA reads TGTGCCAGCAGTGTGCAGGGGGCCAACGTCCTGACTTTC. Amino acid sequence: CASSVQGANVLTF.

The chain combines TRBV29-1 with TRBJ2-5; 10 bases are shared with TRBD1. Unmatched junction bases numbered 3, after V lost 3 bases and J lost 5 bases. Germline V gives CDR1 SQVTM, CDR2 ANQGSEA. This CDR3 contains 13 residues. CDR3 in DNA: TGCAGCGTTGAGACAGGGGGCTCGGAGACCCAGTACTTC. Residues: CSVETGGSETQYF.

This clone appeared once. The CDR3 here is CASKSVKEKLFF. In DNA, the CDR3 is TGTGCCAGTAAGAGCGTTAAAGAAAAACTGTTTTTT. The chain is built from TRBV19 and TRBJ1-4; no definite D call. This CDR3 spans 12 amino acids. The germline gives CDR1 LNHDA, CDR2 SQIVND (reference sequence). Between the trimmed V and J ends, which lost 7 bases and 8 bases, there was a span of 11 bases.

V gene TRBV19 combines with J gene TRBJ2-7, with 7 bases that match TRBD1. The V and J ends lost 5 bases and 2 bases, in that order; junction bases with no gene match: 3. Germline loops: CDR1 LNHDA, CDR2 SQIVND (reference sequence). This CDR3 has 13 residues. Written as DNA, the CDR3 is TGTGCCAGTAGTGTCACAGGGGCCTACGAGCAGTACGTC. Translation gives CASSVTGAYEQYV.

The J gene is TRBJ2-1, the V gene TRBV28; 11 positions agree with TRBD2. J lost 6 bases, V lost 5 bases, and 9 bases had no gene match. From germline, CDR1 is MDHEN and CDR2 SYDVKM. The CDR3 runs to 16 residues. DNA of the CDR3: TGTGCCAGCAGTAATCCAACTAGCGGGAGTGTCAATGAGCAGTTCTTC. Amino acids: CASSNPTSGSVNEQFF.

V usage is TRBV5-8 and J usage is TRBJ2-2, with D tentatively TRBD1 (6 bases). The V end was cut by 4 bases, the J end by 4 bases, with 14 bases between. This CDR3 comprises 15 residues. Germline V lookup: CDR1 SGHTS, CDR2 YDEGEE. CDR3 DNA sequence: TGTGCCAGCAGCACAGGGATTCCGACCACCGGGGAGCTGTTTTTT. Translation: CASSTGIPTTGELFF.

This chain uses TRBV28 with TRBJ2-5; D possibly corresponds to TRBD2 (6 bases). This CDR3 comprises 11 residues. V was cut by 11 bases and J by 2 bases, with 9 bases left in between. Germline V lookup: CDR1 MDHEN, CDR2 SYDVKM. The CDR3 protein is CAHGGQETQYF. Here the CDR3 DNA reads TGTGCCCACGGGGGACAAGAGACCCAGTACTTC.

This clone appeared a few times. The genes are TRBV6-5 and TRBJ1-3; perhaps TRBD1 as D (6 bases). Trimming removed 2 bases from V and 4 bases from J, with 6 bases in between. Germline lookup yields CDR1 MNHEY and CDR2 SVGAGI. The CDR3 totals 13 residues. CDR3 in DNA: TGTGCCAGCAGTTACACAGGGGGAAACACCATATATTTT. Amino acids: CASSYTGGNTIYF.

The chain combines TRBV20-1 with TRBJ2-3, with TRBD2 matching 10 bases. The CDR3 runs 16 residues. V was pared by 3 bases and J by 7 bases, with 13 bases of the junction left unmatched. Germline V gene data show CDR1 as DFQATT and CDR2 as SNEGSKA (reference sequence). CDR3 nucleotide sequence: TGCAGTGCTAGTGATCGGCTAGCGGGAGTCGGAAATACGCAGTATTTT. The encoded protein is CSASDRLAGVGNTQYF.